A single sample gave rise to the 10 T cell receptor beta chains below, sequenced in a study of cytomegalovirus exposure and HLA in healthy donors. The repertoire was sequenced with immunoSEQ multiplex PCR; TCRdb's copy has only in-frame clones and lacks some. The sample holds 90,000 to 150,000 clones, 86% seen once. The sequenced material came from PBMCs. The receptors were gathered from a man between 18 and 29 years old in good health and CMV-seronegative.

The genes are TRBV6-1 and TRBJ1-1, with D maybe TRBD1 (6 bases). Trimming took off 10 bases at V and 5 bases at J, with 17 bases between the two ends. The CDR3 totals 13 residues. The germline V gene encodes CDR1 MNHNS and CDR2 SASEGT. The CDR3 sequence: CATKTPGVTEAFF. The CDR3, as DNA: TGTGCCACCAAAACCCCAGGGGTTACTGAAGCTTTCTTT.

V and J are TRBV19 and TRBJ2-7; D unresolved. CDR1 and CDR2 (germline): LNHDA, SQIVND (reference sequence). V gave up 8 bases and J gave up 6 bases, with 17 bases separating them. The CDR3 has 13 amino acids. This CDR3 reads CASGQLGSSEQYF. DNA for the CDR3: TGTGCCAGTGGTCAGCTCGGGTCTTCCGAGCAGTACTTC.

The chain couples TRBV5-1 to TRBJ1-2; a weak D match, TRBD1 (5 bases). The germline CDR1 and CDR2 sequences are SGHRS and YFSETQ. The V and J ends lost 4 bases and 6 bases respectively, with 19 bases between them. The CDR3 covers 15 residues. The DNA of the CDR3 is TGCGCCAGCAGCCCCACCTTGGGGGGGGATAATGGCTACACCTTC. Amino acids: CASSPTLGGDNGYTF.

The chain employs TRBV7-6 and TRBJ2-2, with TRBD2 matching over 12 bases. Germline lookup yields CDR1 SGHVS and CDR2 FNYEAQ. The CDR3 loop spans 15 amino acids. The V segment lost 5 bases and the J segment 4 bases; nucleotides outside the gene matches: 2. The DNA of the CDR3 is TGTGCCAGCAGCCCTAGCGGGAGGGTCACCGGGGAGCTGTTTTTT. Translated: CASSPSGRVTGELFF. Supplemented by reference TRBV7-6 and TRBJ2-2, the full variable domain reads GAGVSQSPRYKVTKRGQDVALRCDPISGHVSLYWYRQALGQGPEFLTYFNYEAQQDKSGLPNDRFSAERPEGSISTLTIQRTEQRDSAMYRCASSPSGRVTGELFFGEGSRLTVL.

The chain carries TRBV7-2 and TRBJ2-5; D perhaps matches TRBD1 (5 bases). The V gene's germline CDR1 is SGHTA and CDR2 FQGNSA. This CDR3 spans 14 amino acids. V was pared by 3 bases and J by 2 bases, with 10 bases between. This CDR3 reads CASSLNRLQETQYF. The CDR3 DNA reads as TGTGCCAGCAGCTTGAACAGGTTGCAAGAGACCCAGTACTTC.

V is TRBV21-1 and J is TRBJ1-6; TRBD1 is the table's D call and was not checked against the DNA. TRBV21-1 is a recognized pseudogene. This CDR3 has 20 residues. The CDR3, as DNA: TGTGCCAGCAGCAAAGGGGGGCAGGGGCTAGAAAGTGGCTTTAATTCACCCCTCCACTTT. Translation: CASSKGGQGLESGFNSPLHF.

This clone was detected only once. The same CDR3 also results from other DNA sequences found in this sample. CDR3 bases: TGTGCCAGCAGTGACAGGGTGAACACTGAAGCTTTCTTT. This translates into CASSDRVNTEAFF. V is TRBV6-1 and J is TRBJ1-1; TRBD1 is a possible D gene (5 bases). CDR1 MNHNS and CDR2 SASEGT come from the germline V gene. The CDR3 spans 13 residues. Trimming stripped 3 bases from V and 0 bases from J, with 5 bases between.

This clone was counted a single time. The chain joins TRBV5-8 to TRBJ1-1; 7 nucleotides match TRBD1. The CDR3 spans 15 residues. V dropped 4 bases and J dropped 1; count of bases not matched to a gene: 7. Germline V gene sequence: CDR1 SGHTS, CDR2 YDEGEE. The CDR3 loop is CASSTQGGGNTEAFF. CDR3 in DNA: TGTGCCAGCAGCACCCAAGGGGGCGGGAACACTGAAGCTTTCTTT.

The chain is built from TRBV30 and TRBJ2-1, with 9 bases that match TRBD2. The ends lost 1 base at V and 0 bases at J; junction bases unmatched: 7. This CDR3 spans 17 amino acids. The germline gives CDR1 GTSNPN, CDR2 SVGIG (reference sequence). CDR3 DNA: TGTGCCTGGAGTGCAGGGCGGGGGGGCCTCTCCTACAATGAGCAGTTCTTC. Translated: CAWSAGRGGLSYNEQFF.

The chain couples TRBV5-1 to TRBJ1-2; D gene ambiguous. The germline V gene encodes CDR1 SGHRS and CDR2 YFSETQ. V was trimmed by 1 base and J by 4 bases, leaving 17 bases between them. This CDR3 contains 16 residues. CDR3 in DNA: TGCGCCAGCAGCTTGAGTCAGCGGCAACTGGGCTATGGCTACACCTTC. Amino acids: CASSLSQRQLGYGYTF.